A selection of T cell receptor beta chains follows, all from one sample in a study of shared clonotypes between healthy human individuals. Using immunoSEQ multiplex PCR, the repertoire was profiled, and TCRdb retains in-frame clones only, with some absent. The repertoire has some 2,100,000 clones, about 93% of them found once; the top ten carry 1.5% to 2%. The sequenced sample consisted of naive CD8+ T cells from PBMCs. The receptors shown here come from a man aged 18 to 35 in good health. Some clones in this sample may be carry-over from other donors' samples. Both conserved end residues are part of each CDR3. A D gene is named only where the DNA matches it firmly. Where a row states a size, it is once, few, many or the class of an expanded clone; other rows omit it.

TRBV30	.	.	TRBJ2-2	CAWSWDNSGELFF	TGTGCCTGGAGTTGGGATAACAGCGGGGAGCTGTTTTTT
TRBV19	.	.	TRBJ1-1	CASSIGGAAEAFF	TGTGCCAGTAGTATAGGGGGGGCGGCTGAAGCTTTCTTT
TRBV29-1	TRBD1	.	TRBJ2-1	CSFGRDSSYNEQFF	TGCAGCTTCGGCCGGGACAGTTCCTACAATGAGCAGTTCTTC
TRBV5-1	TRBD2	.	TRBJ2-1	CASSLTRLAGHNEQFF	TGCGCCAGCAGCTTGACGAGACTAGCGGGACACAATGAGCAGTTCTTC
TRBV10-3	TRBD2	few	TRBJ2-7	CAISDPPRGGRGYEQYF	TGTGCCATCAGTGATCCCCCTCGGGGGGGCCGAGGGTACGAGCAGTACTTC
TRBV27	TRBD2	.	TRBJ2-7	CASSFGTSGSSYEQYF	TGTGCCAGCAGTTTCGGGACTAGCGGGAGCTCCTACGAGCAGTACTTC
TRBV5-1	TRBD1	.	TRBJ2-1	CASSLATGPASYSYNEQFF	TGCGCCAGCAGCTTGGCGACAGGGCCTGCGTCATACTCCTACAATGAGCAGTTCTTC
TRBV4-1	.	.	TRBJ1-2	CASSQAQGLYGYTF	TGCGCCAGCAGCCAAGCCCAGGGGCTCTATGGCTACACCTTC
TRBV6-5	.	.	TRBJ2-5	CASSLDRRGSQYF	TGTGCCAGCAGTTTGGACCGCCGGGGGTCCCAGTACTTC
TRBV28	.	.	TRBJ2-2	CASSYATIGELFF	TGTGCCAGCAGTTATGCGACTATCGGGGAGCTGTTTTTT
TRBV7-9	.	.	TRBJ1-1	CASTGSLAEAFF	TGTGCCAGCACCGGGTCGTTAGCAGAAGCTTTCTTT
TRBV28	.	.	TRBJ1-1	CASREFGGSNTEAFF	TGTGCCAGCAGGGAGTTTGGGGGGTCGAACACTGAAGCTTTCTTT
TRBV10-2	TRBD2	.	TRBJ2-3	CASSESFSGSTDTQYF	TGCGCCAGCAGTGAGTCGTTTAGCGGGAGCACAGATACGCAGTATTTT
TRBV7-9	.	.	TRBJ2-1	CASSLSLRYSSNEQFF	TGTGCCAGCAGCTTATCTCTCCGGTATTCTTCAAATGAGCAGTTCTTC
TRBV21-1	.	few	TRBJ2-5	CATTGGLGETQYF	TGTGCCACCACGGGGGGACTGGGGGAGACCCAGTACTTC
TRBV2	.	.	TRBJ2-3	CARAGAEPTDTQYF	TGTGCCAGAGCAGGGGCAGAACCAACAGATACGCAGTATTTT
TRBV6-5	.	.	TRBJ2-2	CASSLAAAGELFF	TGTGCCAGCAGCCTTGCGGCCGCCGGGGAGCTGTTTTTT
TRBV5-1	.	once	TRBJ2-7	CASSFRLQGHEQYF	TGCGCCAGCAGTTTCCGGTTGCAAGGGCACGAGCAGTACTTC
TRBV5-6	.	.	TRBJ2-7	CASSFIFAPGGKTYEQYF	TGTGCCAGCAGCTTTATTTTCGCTCCGGGGGGCAAGACCTACGAGCAGTACTTC
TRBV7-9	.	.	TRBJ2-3	CASSLAQRTDTQYF	TGTGCCAGCAGCTTAGCGCAGCGGACAGATACGCAGTATTTT
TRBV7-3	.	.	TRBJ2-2	CASSLTLIRIPSNTGELFF	TGTGCCAGCAGCTTAACGTTAATCCGGATACCTTCGAACACCGGGGAGCTGTTTTTT
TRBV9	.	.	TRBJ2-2	CASSVAKDRPSGELFF	TGTGCCAGCAGCGTAGCTAAGGACAGACCCTCCGGGGAGCTGTTTTTT
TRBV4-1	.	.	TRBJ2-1	CASSLPGKWKQFF	TGCGCCAGCAGCCTCCCGGGGAAGTGGAAGCAGTTCTTC
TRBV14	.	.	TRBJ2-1	CASSHNNGTKYNEQFF	TGTGCCAGCAGCCACAACAACGGGACAAAGTACAATGAGCAGTTCTTC
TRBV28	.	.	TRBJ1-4	CASSFLGTVDEKLFF	TGTGCCAGCAGTTTTTTAGGAACCGTTGATGAAAAACTGTTTTTT
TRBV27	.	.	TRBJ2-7	CASSLSRWDEQYF	TGTGCCAGCAGTTTATCGCGCTGGGACGAGCAGTACTTC
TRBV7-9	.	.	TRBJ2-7	CASSFTQSPGYEQYF	TGTGCCAGCAGCTTCACACAGAGTCCCGGCTACGAGCAGTACTTC
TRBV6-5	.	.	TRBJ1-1	CASSYSDTRSWAEAFF	TGTGCCAGCAGTTACTCGGACACCCGCTCATGGGCTGAAGCTTTCTTT
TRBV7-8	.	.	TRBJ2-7	CASSFVALTDPTYEQYF	TGTGCCAGCAGCTTCGTAGCGTTAACAGACCCCACCTACGAGCAGTACTTC
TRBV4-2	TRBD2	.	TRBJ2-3	CASSQPGGRGYTQYF	TGTGCCAGCAGCCAACCCGGCGGGAGGGGATATACGCAGTATTTT
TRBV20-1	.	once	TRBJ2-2	CSAFLSGELFF	TGCAGTGCTTTCTTGTCCGGGGAGCTGTTTTTT
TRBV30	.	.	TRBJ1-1	CAWNFGGNTEAFF	TGTGCCTGGAACTTCGGGGGAAACACTGAAGCTTTCTTT
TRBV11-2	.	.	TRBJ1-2	CASSSKPSGRGGYTF	TGTGCCAGCAGCTCCAAACCTTCAGGCCGCGGGGGCTACACCTTC
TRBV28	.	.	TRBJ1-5	CASSLRSGRYSNQPQHF	TGTGCCAGCAGTTTACGGAGCGGCAGATATAGCAATCAGCCCCAGCATTTT
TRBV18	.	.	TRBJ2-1	CASSPGTKGPYNEQFF	TGTGCCAGCTCACCGGGTACCAAAGGGCCCTACAATGAGCAGTTCTTC
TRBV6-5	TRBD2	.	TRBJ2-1	CASSYRRESSNEQFF	TGTGCCAGCAGTTACCGGCGGGAGTCCAGTAATGAGCAGTTCTTC
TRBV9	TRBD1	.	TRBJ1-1	CASSPPDRGVTEAFF	TGTGCCAGCAGCCCCCCGGACAGGGGTGTTACTGAAGCTTTCTTT
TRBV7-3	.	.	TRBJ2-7	CASSFGTGYEQYF	TGTGCCAGCAGCTTCGGGACTGGCTACGAGCAGTACTTC
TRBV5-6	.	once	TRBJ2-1	CASSQSRRYRNEQFF	TGTGCCAGCTCCCAGAGCAGACGGTATCGCAATGAGCAGTTCTTC
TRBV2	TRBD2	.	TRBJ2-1	CASSEGGSMWNEQFF	TGTGCCAGCAGTGAAGGCGGGAGTATGTGGAATGAGCAGTTCTTC
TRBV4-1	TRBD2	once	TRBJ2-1	CASSRGLAGANEQFF	TGCGCCAGCAGCCGAGGACTAGCGGGGGCCAATGAGCAGTTCTTC
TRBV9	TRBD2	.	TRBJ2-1	CASSVRTSGSGNNEQFF	TGTGCCAGCAGCGTACGGACTAGCGGGAGCGGAAACAATGAGCAGTTCTTC
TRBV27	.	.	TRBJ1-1	CASSFLSDNTEAFF	TGTGCCAGCAGTTTTTTGTCAGACAACACTGAAGCTTTCTTT
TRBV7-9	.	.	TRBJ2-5	CASSSRETQYF	TGTGCCAGCAGCTCTCGAGAGACCCAGTACTTC
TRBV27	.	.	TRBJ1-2	CASSLSGGFYGYTF	TGTGCCAGCAGTTTATCGGGGGGCTTTTATGGCTACACCTTC
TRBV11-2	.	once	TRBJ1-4	CASRGPPVNEKLFF	TGTGCCAGCAGGGGGCCCCCCGTTAATGAAAAACTGTTTTTT
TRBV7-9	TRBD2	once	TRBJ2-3	CASSLPTSGRMNTDTQYF	TGTGCCAGCAGCTTACCGACTAGCGGGAGGATGAACACAGATACGCAGTATTTT